Listed here are 29 T cell receptor beta chains from one sample, sequenced in a study of early T cells in non-severe SARS-CoV-2 infection. Each CDR3 protein gets one entry after TCRdb re-called the 5' RACE reads with MiXCR. The sample includes 60,000 to 75,000 distinct CDR3 sequences, roughly 12% of them seen just once. The sequenced sample was whole blood. The receptors stem from an adult who was a healthcare worker with PCR-confirmed SARS-CoV-2 infection or an uninfected control (not recorded which).

Many counts were recorded for this clonotype. The chain carries TRBV30 and TRBJ2-3, with D possibly matching TRBD1 (6 bases). In germline, CDR1 is GTSNPN, CDR2 SVGIG (reference sequence). V lost 4 bases and J 0 bases, leaving 17 bases between the germline ends. The CDR3 runs 16 residues. The CDR3 spells CAWTRPGATSTDTQYF. Written as DNA, the CDR3 is TGTGCCTGGACCCGACCAGGGGCGACTAGCACAGATACGCAGTATTTT.

This clonotype showed up many times. The chain is built from TRBV7-6 and TRBJ2-2, with 7 positions matching TRBD1. In germline, CDR1 is SGHVS, CDR2 FNYEAQ. The CDR3 consists of 14 residues. J lost 7 bases, V lost 3 bases, and 5 bases had no gene match. The DNA for the CDR3 is TGTGCCAGCAGCTTGACAGGGCGAGGCGGGGAGCTGTTTTTT. Its protein product is CASSLTGRGGELFF. Full variable domain (outside the CDR3, taken from reference TRBV7-6 and TRBJ2-2): GAGVSQSPRYKVTKRGQDVALRCDPISGHVSLYWYRQALGQGPEFLTYFNYEAQQDKSGLPNDRFSAERPEGSISTLTIQRTEQRDSAMYRCASSLTGRGGELFFGEGSRLTVL.

A few counts support this clonotype. The chain recombines TRBV7-3 with TRBJ2-7; D might be TRBD1 or TRBD2, each matching 5 bases. CDR3 length equals 13 residues. Germline V lookup: CDR1 SGHTA, CDR2 FQGTGA. V was pared by 2 bases and J by 5 bases, with 10 bases between. The DNA for the CDR3 is TGTGCCAGCAGCTTATTTCGAGGGGACGAGCAGTACTTC. This sequence encodes CASSLFRGDEQYF.

This clonotype was seen at least ten times. The rearrangement joins TRBV4-1 to TRBJ1-5; D uncertain. CDR1 and CDR2 from the germline V gene are MGHRA and YSYEKL. Trimming left V 0 bases short and J 9 bases short, with 12 bases between. CDR3 length equals 14 residues. CDR3 loop: CASSQDPLAGPQHF. In DNA form, the CDR3 reads TGCGCCAGCAGCCAAGATCCCCTAGCTGGGCCCCAGCATTTT.

This clonotype appeared once. A clone one base away is much larger, so this may be a read error. The CDR3: CSSGTRLDMQYF. The CDR3 nucleotides are TGCAGCTCCGGGACTCGACTAGATATGCAGTATTTT. J is TRBJ2-3 and V is TRBV29-1; a weak D match, TRBD2 (6 bases). This CDR3 is built from 12 residues. Germline-derived CDR1 and CDR2 are SQVTM and ANQGSEA.

This clonotype appeared many times. The J gene is TRBJ2-1, the V gene TRBV20-1, with D possibly being TRBD2 (6 bases). With 8 bases removed from V and 5 bases from J, the gap between germline ends came to 13 bases. The germline gives CDR1 DFQATT, CDR2 SNEGSKA (reference sequence). This CDR3 has 12 residues. The CDR3 here is CSSGGRNNEQFF. The CDR3 nucleotides are TGCAGTTCTGGAGGGCGGAACAATGAGCAGTTCTTC.

The V call is TRBV7-3, the J call TRBJ2-5; D perhaps matches TRBD2 (6 bases). CDR1 and CDR2 (germline): SGHTA, FQGTGA. V lost 3 bases and J lost 4, with 24 bases in between. This CDR3 spans 18 amino acids. CDR3 in amino acids: CASSLGGGLAWIGETQYF. CDR3 nucleotide sequence: TGTGCCAGCAGCTTGGGAGGAGGCCTGGCGTGGATCGGAGAGACCCAGTACTTC.

This clonotype was counted only a few times. This chain links TRBV27 with TRBJ2-3; no clear D gene. V lost 3 bases, J lost 1 base, and 11 bases lay in between. There are 15 residues in the CDR3. Germline CDR1 is MNHEY and CDR2 is SMNVEV (reference sequence). CDR3 bases: TGTGCCAGCAGTTTCGGGCCCAGCCGCACAGATACGCAGTATTTT. Its protein product is CASSFGPSRTDTQYF.

The V and J genes are TRBV12-3 or TRBV12-4 and TRBJ1-4; unclear D gene. This CDR3 is built from 16 residues. With 7 bases removed from V and 4 bases from J, the gap between germline ends came to 19 bases. The CDR3 sequence: CASTKGPGFGNEKLFF. The CDR3 coding sequence is TGTGCCAGCACCAAAGGGCCCGGGTTTGGTAATGAAAAACTGTTTTTT.

Points on this clonotype: One junction end disagrees with the germline gene, perhaps due to a read error. The chain employs TRBV4-1 and TRBJ2-7; 7 nucleotides line up with TRBD2. Per germline, CDR1 MGHRA and CDR2 YSYEKL. CDR3 size: 17 residues. CDR3 sequence reads: CASSQGLQAGFSCEQYF. CDR3 nucleotides: TGCGCCAGCAGCCAAGGGCTGCAAGCGGGATTCTCCTGCGAGCAGTACTTC.

The chain recombines TRBV3-1 with TRBJ2-5; D unclear. Looked up from germline, CDR1 is LGHDT and CDR2 is YNNKEL (reference sequence). The CDR3 loop spans 14 amino acids. V shed 0 bases and J shed 0 bases, with 5 bases lying between them. This CDR3 is CASSQDSNQETQYF. Here the CDR3 DNA reads TGTGCCAGCAGCCAAGACAGTAACCAAGAGACCCAGTACTTC.

This chain links TRBV24-1 with TRBJ2-5, with 10 bases lining up with TRBD2. The germline CDR1 and CDR2 sequences are KGHDR and SFDVKD. V lost 9 bases and J lost 3; bases outside the gene matches: 9. The CDR3 runs to 15 residues. CDR3 coding DNA: TGTGCCACCGGCCGAGGGCTAGCGGGAGAAGAGACCCAGTACTTC. Its protein is CATGRGLAGEETQYF.

This clonotype was recorded many times. This chain connects TRBV28 to TRBJ2-1; no clear D gene. Trimming cost V 6 bases and J 0 bases, with 0 bases left between them. The CDR3 totals 11 residues. Germline V gene data show CDR1 as MDHEN and CDR2 as SYDVKM. This chain's CDR3 is CASSSYNEQFF. CDR3 DNA: TGTGCCAGCAGCTCCTACAATGAGCAGTTCTTC.

This clonotype was counted between two and nine times. The chain uses TRBV9 and TRBJ2-7; TRBD1 aligns across 7 bases. V gave up 3 bases and J gave up 2 bases; unmatched junction bases: 5. This CDR3 comprises 14 residues. Germline CDR1 and CDR2: SGDLS and YYNGEE. Here the CDR3 reads CASSAGTATYEQYF. The CDR3 DNA reads as TGTGCCAGCAGCGCGGGGACAGCAACCTACGAGCAGTACTTC.

This clonotype has ten or more counts. V is TRBV19 and J is TRBJ1-2; D possibly corresponds to TRBD1 (6 bases). Germline V gene data show CDR1 as LNHDA and CDR2 as SQIVND (reference sequence). CDR3 length: 13 residues. The germline V and J ends were trimmed by 2 bases and 7 bases, with 11 bases remaining between them. The CDR3 DNA sequence: TGTGCCAGTAGTATACAACAGGGTGGTGGCTACACCTTC. It codes for CASSIQQGGGYTF.

The chain uses TRBV29-1 and TRBJ2-2, with a possible D match to TRBD2 (6 bases). CDR3 length: 14 residues. CDR1 and CDR2 (germline): SQVTM, ANQGSEA. Trimming pared 6 bases from V and 2 bases from J, leaving 13 bases between. CDR3 protein: CSVRGTSNTGELFF. The CDR3, as DNA: TGCAGCGTGCGCGGGACTTCCAACACCGGGGAGCTGTTTTTT.

This clonotype was detected a few times. The chain joins TRBV20-1 to TRBJ2-5; D is unclear. V was pared by 4 bases and J by 6 bases, with 12 bases between. Germline CDR1 DFQATT, CDR2 SNEGSKA (reference sequence). CDR3 length: 12 residues. Here the CDR3 DNA reads TGCAGTGCTACCGAGGACCTGAAGACCCAGTACTTC. As protein: CSATEDLKTQYF.

V is TRBV30 and J is TRBJ2-5; 10 nucleotides line up with TRBD2. Trimming at V came to 4 bases and at J to 4 bases, leaving 6 bases not matched to a gene. Germline CDR1 GTSNPN, CDR2 SVGIG (reference sequence). The length of the CDR3 is 14 residues. CDR3 DNA: TGTGCCTGGATATCGAGACTAGCGGGAGAGACCCAGTACTTC. It codes for CAWISRLAGETQYF.

This clonotype came up a few times. The chain recombines TRBV7-8 with TRBJ2-7; TRBD1 or TRBD2 may be the D gene (5 bases each). There are 17 residues in the CDR3. Trimming cost V 5 bases and J 3 bases, with 23 bases left between them. In germline, CDR1 is SGHVS, CDR2 FQNEAQ. The CDR3 DNA is TGTGCCAGCAGCACCACCCGGCGGGCGACAGCGAACTACGAGCAGTACTTC. Amino acid sequence: CASSTTRRATANYEQYF.

This clonotype has a count of ten or more. J is TRBJ1-4 and V is TRBV19; D is unclear. Trimming took 3 bases from V and 0 from J, leaving 8 bases between them. Per germline, CDR1 LNHDA and CDR2 SQIVND (reference sequence). This CDR3 has 15 residues. The CDR3 DNA follows: TGTGCCAGTAGTATGTTCCTGGCAACTAATGAAAAACTGTTTTTT. This gives the protein CASSMFLATNEKLFF.

This clonotype was seen only a few times. This chain joins TRBV11-2 and TRBJ2-2, with unresolved D. From germline, CDR1 is SGHAT and CDR2 FQNNGV. The CDR3 contains 14 residues. V lost 5 bases and J lost 1, with 8 bases in between. The CDR3 bases are TGTGCCAGCAGCGAGAACGGGAACACCGGGGAGCTGTTTTTT. This gives the protein CASSENGNTGELFF.

This clonotype showed up just a few times. The CDR3 is CASKVEEGAYGAQYF. For the CDR3, the DNA is TGCGCCAGCAAGGTTGAGGAGGGAGCCTATGGGGCCCAGTACTTC. This chain joins TRBV5-1 and TRBJ2-5, with D perhaps TRBD2 (6 bases). The V and J ends lost 6 bases and 9 bases respectively, with 24 bases between them. CDR1 SGHRS and CDR2 YFSETQ come from the germline V gene. This CDR3 has 15 residues. Based on the CDR3 plus reference TRBV5-1 and TRBJ2-5, the full variable domain is KAGVTQTPRYLIKTRGQQVTLSCSPISGHRSVSWYQQTPGQGLQFLFEYFSETQRNKGNFPGRFSGRQFSNSRSEMNVSTLELGDSALYLCASKVEEGAYGAQYFGPGTRLLVL.

The V gene is TRBV3-1, the J gene TRBJ2-1; D gene uncertain. Germline-derived CDR1 and CDR2 are LGHDT and YNNKEL (reference sequence). The ends were cut back, 3 bases at V and 5 bases at J, with 17 bases in the middle. The CDR3 loop spans 16 amino acids. The CDR3 region has the DNA TGTGCCAGCAGCCAGGCCATGGTCTCCTTAAACAATGAGCAGTTCTTC. Translating it yields CASSQAMVSLNNEQFF.

The chain joins TRBV19 to TRBJ2-1, with D possibly TRBD2 on 6 matching bases. This CDR3 has 16 amino acids. The V and J ends lost 5 bases and 7 bases respectively, with 21 bases between them. Germline CDR1 reads LNHDA; CDR2 reads SQIVND (reference sequence). The CDR3 DNA is TGTGCCAGTAGTTCCTTAGTGGGAGGAGGACGGAATGAGCAGTTCTTC. Protein sequence: CASSSLVGGGRNEQFF.

In this sample, this clonotype turned up a few times. J is TRBJ2-6 and V is TRBV27; D is undetermined. The CDR3 loop spans 16 amino acids. V shed 5 bases and J shed 2 bases, with 13 bases lying between them. The germline gives CDR1 MNHEY, CDR2 SMNVEV (reference sequence). This CDR3 is CASSPDPLPGANVLTF. The CDR3, as DNA: TGTGCCAGCAGTCCGGACCCACTACCTGGGGCCAACGTCCTGACTTTC.

This clonotype turned up a few times. The CDR3 sequence: CASGTQNQPQHF. The CDR3 DNA reads TGTGCCTCCGGGACACAGAATCAGCCCCAGCATTTT. This chain joins TRBV7-9 and TRBJ1-5, with D possibly being TRBD1 (6 bases). Per germline, CDR1 SEHNR and CDR2 FQNEAQ (reference sequence). The CDR3 is made up of 12 amino acids. Trimming shortened V by 11 bases and J by 4 bases, and 12 bases separated the two germline ends.

The J gene is TRBJ2-3, the V gene TRBV27, with a weak D call TRBD1 (6 bases). This CDR3 spans 17 amino acids. V lost 1 base to trimming and J lost 0 bases, with 14 bases between them. The germline V gene has CDR1 MNHEY and CDR2 SMNVEV (reference sequence). The CDR3 nucleotides read TGTGCCAGCAGTTTATTGAGGACAGAGGGTAGCACAGATACGCAGTATTTT. Amino acid sequence: CASSLLRTEGSTDTQYF.

This clonotype appeared many times. The rearrangement joins TRBV19 to TRBJ1-5; D is unclear. Germline lookup yields CDR1 LNHDA and CDR2 SQIVND (reference sequence). The CDR3 totals 13 residues. V gave up 5 bases and J gave up 8 bases, with 13 bases separating them. The DNA of the CDR3 is TGTGCCAGTAGTTCGCAGCATTCGGAGCCCCAGCATTTT. Its translation: CASSSQHSEPQHF. Together with reference TRBV19 and TRBJ1-5, the CDR3 gives the full variable domain: DGGITQSPKYLFRKEGQNVTLSCEQNLNHDAMYWYRQDPGQGLRLIYYSQIVNDFQKGDIAEGYSVSREKKESFPLTVTSAQKNPTAFYLCASSSQHSEPQHFGDGTRLSIL.

This clonotype was seen many times. This chain links TRBV7-9 with TRBJ2-3; D unresolved. The ends were cut back, 4 bases at V and 5 bases at J, with 10 bases in the middle. The V gene's germline CDR1 is SEHNR and CDR2 FQNEAQ (reference sequence). This CDR3 is 13 amino acids long. CDR3 nucleotide sequence: TGTGCCAGCAGCTCGCTCAAGGTAGATACGCAGTATTTT. Translated, it gives CASSSLKVDTQYF.